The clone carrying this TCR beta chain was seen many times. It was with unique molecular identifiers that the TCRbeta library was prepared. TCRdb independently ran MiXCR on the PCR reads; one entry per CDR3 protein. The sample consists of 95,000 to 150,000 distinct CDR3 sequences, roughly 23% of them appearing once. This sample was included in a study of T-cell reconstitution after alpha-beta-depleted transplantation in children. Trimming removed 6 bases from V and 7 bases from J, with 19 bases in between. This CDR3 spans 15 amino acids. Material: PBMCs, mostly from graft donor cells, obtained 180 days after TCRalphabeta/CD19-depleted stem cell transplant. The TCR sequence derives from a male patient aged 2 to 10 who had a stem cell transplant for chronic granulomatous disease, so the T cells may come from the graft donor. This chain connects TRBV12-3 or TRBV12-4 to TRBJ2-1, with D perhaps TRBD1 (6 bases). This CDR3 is CASSFRDRQGNEQFF. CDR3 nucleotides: TGTGCCAGCAGCTTCCGGGACCGCCAGGGGAATGAGCAGTTCTTC.